This record looks at one T cell receptor beta chain sequence and its context. Its specificity is not known. The data were obtained in a study of beta chain features in type 1 diabetes. The study, taken as a whole, reports: The cDNA sequencing approach could over-represent high-TCR-expressing cells. In patients and controls equally, PCR might favor templates that are shorter.

Sequencing targeted expressed TCRB transcripts, as all isolated RNA had been reverse transcribed. The table came from immunoSEQ multiplex PCR; TCRdb's copy has only in-frame clones and leaves some out. The table lists roughly 250,000 clones, 55% to 70% of them singletons. CDR1 is SGHDN, CDR2 FVKESK, per germline. V gave up 3 bases and J gave up 4 bases, with 3 bases separating them. This CDR3 is 11 amino acids long. V is TRBV14 and J is TRBJ1-2; the D is unclear. The sequenced material came from naive CD4+ T cells from blood. This TCR derives from a man aged 25 to 40 in good health. The CDR3 DNA reads as TGTGCCAGCAGCCAGGGCTATGGCTACACCTTC. It specifies CASSQGYGYTF.